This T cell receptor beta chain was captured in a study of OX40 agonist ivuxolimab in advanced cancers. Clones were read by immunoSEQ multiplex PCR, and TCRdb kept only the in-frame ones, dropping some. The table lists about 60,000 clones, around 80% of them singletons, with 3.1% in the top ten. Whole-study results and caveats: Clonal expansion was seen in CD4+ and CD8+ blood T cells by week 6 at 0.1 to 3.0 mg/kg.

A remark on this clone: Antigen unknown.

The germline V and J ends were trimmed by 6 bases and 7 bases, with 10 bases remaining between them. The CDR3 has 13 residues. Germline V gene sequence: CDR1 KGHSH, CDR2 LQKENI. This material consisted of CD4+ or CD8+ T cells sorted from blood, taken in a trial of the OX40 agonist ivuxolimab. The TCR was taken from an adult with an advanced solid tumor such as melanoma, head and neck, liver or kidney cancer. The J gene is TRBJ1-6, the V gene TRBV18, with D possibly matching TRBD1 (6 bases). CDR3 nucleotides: TGTGCCAGCTCGCCCGACAGGAATTCACCCCTCCACTTT. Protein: CASSPDRNSPLHF.